This entry concerns a single T cell receptor beta chain. Its antigen is unknown. This specimen comes from a study of siplizumab effects on memory and regulatory T cells. Study-wide findings and caveats: Whether proliferating Tregs in siplizumab cultures suppress was not functionally confirmed.

Germline lookup yields CDR1 SGHVS and CDR2 FNYEAQ. The CDR3 spans 14 residues. V was clipped by 3 bases and J by 0 bases, with 8 bases between them. Sequencing was performed with immunoSEQ multiplex PCR; in TCRdb, only in-frame clones are kept and a portion is missing. The repertoire includes more than 45,000 clones, 95% to 97% of them detected once, and around 0.6% sits in the top ten. This TCR was sampled from a human donor in good health. The specimen was naive CD4+ T cells sorted from blood. V and J are TRBV7-6 and TRBJ1-1; no definite D call. CDR3 loop: CASSFGLMNTEAFF. The DNA for the CDR3 is TGTGCCAGCAGCTTTGGCCTCATGAACACTGAAGCTTTCTTT.